The entry below describes one T cell receptor (beta chain). The antigen remains undetermined. The sample comes from a study of blood T cells in healthy people across ages. As for the study in general: In model experiments, template switching was able to capture about one barcoded beta molecule for every two T cells that were present. The study, taken as a whole, reports: Unsorted PBMCs prevented conclusive naive versus antigen-experienced comparison. CMV status of donors was unknown, possibly confounding expanded clonotype changes.

It was with a sample-barcoded 5' primer and a J-beta primer mix that a second PCR of about 7 to 12 cycles was run. Each cDNA molecule carried a tag from a template-switch adaptor that contained 12 random nucleotides. TCRdb re-called the 5' RACE reads through MiXCR, storing one row per CDR3 protein. The profile shows more than 1,400,000 distinct CDR3 sequences, approximately 38% of them singletons. V lost 0 bases, J lost 7 bases, and 18 bases lay in between. This CDR3 is built from 16 residues. The germline gives CDR1 KGHSH, CDR2 LQKENI. This clonotype was sampled from a woman between 18 and 30 years old in good health. The V call is TRBV18, the J call TRBJ1-2; possible D gene TRBD1, 6 bases. Sequences were obtained from blood. The CDR3, as DNA: TGTGCCAGCTCACCACCTCCCTGGGGGACACCAACTGGCTACACCTTC. Translating gives CASSPPPWGTPTGYTF.